Only a few counts were recorded for the clone carrying this T cell receptor (beta chain). Antigen specificity is unknown. This record comes from a study of vaccination effects on CD4 cells after COVID-19. The wider study: After the second dose, samples were taken at median day 72.

The CDR3 spans 19 residues. With 1 base removed from V and 3 bases from J, the gap between germline ends came to 20 bases. In germline, CDR1 is SGHRS, CDR2 YFSETQ. Before any sequencing was done, the ViraFEST assay used viral peptide pools to expand antigen-specific CD4+ T cells. When around ten days of culture had elapsed, CD4+ T cells were isolated. All study participants received two doses of BNT162b2 or mRNA-1273 vaccine. On both days 3 and 7, half of the culture medium was replaced with IL-2 medium. The method was immunoSEQ multiplex PCR; TCRdb's version includes in-frame clones alone and lacks a portion of them. Counted here are about 38,000 clones, 82% occurring once; the ten biggest clones make up about 2%.

The sequence came from a human donor who received a COVID-19 vaccine. Some clones in this sample may be carry-over from other donors' samples. The rearrangement joins TRBV5-1 to TRBJ1-6; D unclear. Sequences were derived from CD4+ T cells from PBMCs cultured with HCoV-NL63 spike peptides, sampled after COVID-19 vaccination. The DNA for the CDR3 is TGCGCCAGCAGCTTGACGGCCGTATCAGATATGGACTATAATTCACCCCTCCACTTT. Its translation: CASSLTAVSDMDYNSPLHF.